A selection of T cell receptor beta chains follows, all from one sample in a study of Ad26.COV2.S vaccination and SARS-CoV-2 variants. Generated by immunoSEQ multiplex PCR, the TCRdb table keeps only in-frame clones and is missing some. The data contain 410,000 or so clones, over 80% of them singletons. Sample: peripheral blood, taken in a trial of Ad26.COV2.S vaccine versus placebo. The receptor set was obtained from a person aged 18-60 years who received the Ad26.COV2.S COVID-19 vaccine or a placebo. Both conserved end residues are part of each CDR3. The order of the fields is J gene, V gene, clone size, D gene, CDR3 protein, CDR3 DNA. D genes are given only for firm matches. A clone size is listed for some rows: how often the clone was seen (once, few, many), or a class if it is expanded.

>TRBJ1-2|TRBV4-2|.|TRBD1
CASREPTGTGHGYTF
TGTGCCAGCAGGGAGCCAACCGGGACAGGACATGGCTACACCTTC
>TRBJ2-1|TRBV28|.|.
CASSLSWGPHPEYEQFF
TGTGCCAGCAGTTTAAGCTGGGGGCCCCACCCAGAGTATGAGCAGTTCTTC
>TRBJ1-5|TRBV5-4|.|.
CASSSTDRPGQPQHF
TGTGCCAGCAGCTCCACCGACAGGCCAGGTCAGCCCCAGCATTTT
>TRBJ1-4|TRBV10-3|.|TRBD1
CAISESDRGSTNEKLFF
TGTGCCATCAGTGAGTCGGACAGGGGATCGACTAATGAAAAACTGTTTTTT
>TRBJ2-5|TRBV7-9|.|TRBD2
CASSPSGGAGETQYF
TGTGCCAGCAGCCCTAGCGGGGGGGCCGGGGAGACCCAGTACTTC
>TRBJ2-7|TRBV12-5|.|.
CASGVDLSYEQYF
TGTGCTAGTGGTGTGGACCTCTCCTACGAGCAGTACTTC
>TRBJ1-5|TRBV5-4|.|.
CASSVDGYSNQPQHF
TGTGCCAGCAGCGTAGACGGATATAGCAATCAGCCCCAGCATTTT
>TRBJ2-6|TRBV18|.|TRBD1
CASSPGTGAATSGANVLTF
TGTGCCAGCTCACCCGGGACAGGGGCCGCTACCTCTGGGGCCAACGTCCTGACTTTC
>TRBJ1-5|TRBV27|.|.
CASSPFGGVSNQPQHF
TGTGCCAGCAGTCCCTTTGGGGGCGTAAGCAATCAGCCCCAGCATTTT
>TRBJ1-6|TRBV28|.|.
CASTLGQRTFVSPLHF
TGTGCCAGCACCCTAGGACAGAGAACGTTCGTATCACCCCTCCACTTT
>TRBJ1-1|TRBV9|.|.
CASSVGVDTEAFF
TGTGCCAGCAGCGTAGGGGTAGACACTGAAGCTTTCTTT
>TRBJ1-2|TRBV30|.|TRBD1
CAWTSSGTGGGYTF
TGTGCCTGGACCTCCTCCGGGACAGGGGGTGGCTACACCTTC
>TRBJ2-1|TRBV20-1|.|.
CSASLSGNEQFF
TGCAGTGCCAGTCTCAGCGGCAATGAGCAGTTCTTC
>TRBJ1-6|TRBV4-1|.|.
CASSREGVPLSYNSPLHF
TGCGCCAGCAGCCGAGAGGGGGTCCCTCTCTCCTATAATTCACCCCTCCACTTT
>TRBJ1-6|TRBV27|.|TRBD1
CASSKETGVLSPLHF
TGTGCCAGCAGCAAAGAGACAGGGGTTCTTTCACCCCTCCACTTT
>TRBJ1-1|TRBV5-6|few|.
CASSLLHTEAFF
TGTGCCAGCAGCTTGTTGCACACTGAAGCTTTCTTT
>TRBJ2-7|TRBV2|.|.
CASLGLSRTYEQYF
TGTGCCAGCCTGGGCCTCTCGAGAACCTACGAGCAGTACTTC
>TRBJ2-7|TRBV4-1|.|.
CASSQEAGTAGYEQYF
TGCGCCAGCAGCCAAGAAGCCGGGACGGCTGGCTACGAGCAGTACTTC
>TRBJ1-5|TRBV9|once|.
CASSVGDSGNQPQHF
TGTGCCAGCAGCGTGGGGGATTCGGGCAATCAGCCCCAGCATTTT
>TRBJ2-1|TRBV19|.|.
CASSIQVRGNEQFF
TGTGCCAGTAGTATACAGGTGAGGGGCAATGAGCAGTTCTTC
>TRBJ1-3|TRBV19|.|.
CASNEFSGNTIYF
TGTGCCAGTAACGAGTTCTCTGGAAACACCATATATTTT
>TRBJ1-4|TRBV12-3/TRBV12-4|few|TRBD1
CASRQGRNEKLFF
TGTGCCAGCCGACAGGGGAGGAATGAAAAACTGTTTTTT
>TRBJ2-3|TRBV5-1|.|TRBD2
CASSLATTSGHTDTQYF
TGCGCCAGCAGCTTGGCCACAACTAGCGGCCACACAGATACGCAGTATTTT
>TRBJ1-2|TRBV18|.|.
CASSPVAASYGYTF
TGTGCCAGCTCACCGGTGGCGGCTTCATATGGCTACACCTTC
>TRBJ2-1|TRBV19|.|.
CASSRVGLNEQFF
TGTGCCAGTAGCCGGGTAGGGTTGAATGAGCAGTTCTTC
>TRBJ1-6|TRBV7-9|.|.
CASSLASAGDSPLHF
TGTGCCAGCAGCTTAGCGAGTGCGGGAGATTCACCCCTCCACTTT
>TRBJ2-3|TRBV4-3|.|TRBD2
CASSQVGLATDTQYF
TGCGCCAGCAGCCAAGTGGGACTAGCGACAGATACGCAGTATTTT
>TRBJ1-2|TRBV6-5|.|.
CASSSPFQGNYGYTF
TGTGCCAGCAGTAGCCCTTTTCAGGGTAACTATGGCTACACCTTC
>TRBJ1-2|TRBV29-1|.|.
CSVEDHRVGDSYGYTF
TGCAGCGTTGAAGATCATAGGGTAGGGGATAGCTATGGCTACACCTTC
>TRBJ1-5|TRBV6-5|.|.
CASSRVGVGQPQHF
TGTGCCAGCAGTAGAGTCGGGGTCGGGCAGCCCCAGCATTTT
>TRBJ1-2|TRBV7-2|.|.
CASSFWVRVDYGYTF
TGTGCCAGCAGCTTTTGGGTCAGGGTCGACTATGGCTACACCTTC
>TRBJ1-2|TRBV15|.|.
CATSRGKQGSALGGYTF
TGTGCCACCAGCAGAGGAAAACAGGGTTCGGCTTTAGGTGGCTACACCTTC
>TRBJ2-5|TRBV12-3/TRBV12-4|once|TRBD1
CASRRTGFRTQYF
TGTGCCAGCAGGAGGACAGGGTTCAGGACCCAGTACTTC
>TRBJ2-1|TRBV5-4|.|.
CASSLYLEQFF
TGTGCCAGCAGCTTGTATCTTGAGCAGTTCTTC
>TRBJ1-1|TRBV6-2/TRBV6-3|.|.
CASSYQTGPRMNTEAFF
TGTGCCAGCAGTTACCAGACAGGCCCCCGGATGAACACTGAAGCTTTCTTT
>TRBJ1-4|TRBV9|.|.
CASSPRGGFFEKLFF
TGTGCCAGCAGCCCTAGGGGGGGGTTTTTTGAAAAACTGTTTTTT
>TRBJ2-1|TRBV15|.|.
CATSSRGKSSYNEQFF
TGTGCCACCAGCAGCCGGGGGAAGAGCTCCTACAATGAGCAGTTCTTC
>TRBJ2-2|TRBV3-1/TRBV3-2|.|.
CASSQESGSGELFF
TGTGCCAGCAGCCAAGAGTCCGGATCCGGGGAGCTGTTTTTT
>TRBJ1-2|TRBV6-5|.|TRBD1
CASSPTGVHYGYTF
TGTGCCAGCAGCCCCACAGGGGTTCACTATGGCTACACCTTC
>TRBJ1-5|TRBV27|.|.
CASRPTGLGSNQPQHF
TGTGCCAGCAGACCCACGGGTCTCGGTAGCAATCAGCCCCAGCATTTT